The T cell receptor (beta chain) described here comes from a study of CD8 T cells in ankylosing spondylitis. Points from the study as a whole: As for the disease-linked clones, they showed a CD8+ phenotype and occurred at relatively low frequencies in peripheral blood. Ankylosing spondylitis blood seemed to carry a telltale TCR beta motif made of roughly eight highly homologous variants.

This clonotype was observed a handful of times. Antigen: not known. By quantitative 5'-RACE with molecular barcodes, the TCR beta libraries were made. TCRdb analysed the 5' RACE reads with MiXCR anew, one entry per CDR3 protein. Of around 340,000 distinct CDR3 sequences in the sample, roughly 22% are singletons; the top ten hold about an eighth. This TCR came from a male donor with ankylosing spondylitis or in good health (not recorded which). Sequencing was performed on blood, either unsorted or a sorted T cell fraction (not recorded which).

The CDR3 spells CASSQDEAGGSYEQYF. DNA of the CDR3: TGCGCCAGCAGCCAAGATGAGGCAGGGGGCTCCTACGAGCAGTACTTC. The chain carries TRBV4-1 and TRBJ2-7; 7 nucleotides agree with TRBD1. The CDR3 contains 16 residues. Germline assignment: CDR1 MGHRA and CDR2 YSYEKL. Trimming cost V 0 bases and J 0 bases; bases outside gene matches: 5.